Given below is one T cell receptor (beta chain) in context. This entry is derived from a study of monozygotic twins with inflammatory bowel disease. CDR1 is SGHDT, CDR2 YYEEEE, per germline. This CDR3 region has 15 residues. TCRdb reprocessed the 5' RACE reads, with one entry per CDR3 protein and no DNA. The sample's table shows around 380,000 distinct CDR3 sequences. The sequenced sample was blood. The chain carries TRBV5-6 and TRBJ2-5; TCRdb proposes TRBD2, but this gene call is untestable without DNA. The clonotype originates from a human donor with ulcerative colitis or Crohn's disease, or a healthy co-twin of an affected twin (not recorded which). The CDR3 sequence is CASSGSGVNQETQYF. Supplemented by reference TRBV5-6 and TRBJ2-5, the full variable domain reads DAGVTQSPTHLIKTRGQQVTLRCSPKSGHDTVSWYQQALGQGPQFIFQYYEEEERQRGNFPDRFSGHQFPNYSSELNVNALLLGDSALYLCASSGSGVNQETQYFGPGTRLLVL.